A selection of T cell receptor beta chains follows, all from one sample in a study of OX40 agonist ivuxolimab in advanced cancers. Sequencing was performed with immunoSEQ multiplex PCR; in TCRdb, only in-frame clones are kept and a portion is missing. The sample yields about 110,000 clones, 90% seen once. The sequencing used CD4+ or CD8+ T cells sorted from blood, collected in a trial of the OX40 agonist ivuxolimab. The receptor set was obtained from an adult with an advanced solid tumor such as melanoma, head and neck, liver or kidney cancer. The conserved cysteine and the conserved F or W are not part of the CDR3 here. Each record gives: J gene, V gene, clone size, CDR3 protein. Only some rows state a clone size, as once, few, many or a class for expanded clones.

>TRBJ2-3|TRBV4-3|.
ASSNLAGATDTQY
>TRBJ2-4|TRBV28|.
ATYGTVKNIQY
>TRBJ1-3|TRBV15|.
ATSSAGVSGNTIY
>TRBJ2-2|TRBV18|.
ASSPMGASTGELF
>TRBJ2-7|TRBV6-6|.
ASSPARGLYEQY
>TRBJ2-1|TRBV20-1|.
SALRGLEQF
>TRBJ1-4|TRBV6-5|.
ATSTIVNEKLF
>TRBJ2-7|TRBV7-5|.
ARSLATSSYEQY
>TRBJ1-3|TRBV5-8|.
ASSLARRLSGNTIY
>TRBJ1-5|TRBV10-3|few
AISPGQGSGSNQPQH
>TRBJ1-1|TRBV6-5|.
ASSRALGTEAF
>TRBJ1-5|TRBV6-6|once
ATRQGAYQPQH
>TRBJ1-1|TRBV7-9|once
ASSARQGNTEAF
>TRBJ2-7|TRBV6-5|.
ASSDSAAREQY
>TRBJ1-1|TRBV6-6|once
ASSRSTEAF
>TRBJ1-2|TRBV28|.
ASSTPTGGYGYT
>TRBJ1-2|TRBV6-5|once
ASSYLDGGNYGYT
>TRBJ2-3|TRBV19|once
ASRRQDLDTQY
>TRBJ2-7|TRBV28|.
ASRSSGGIYEQY
>TRBJ2-2|TRBV5-4|few
ASSLFQGADTGELF
>TRBJ1-3|TRBV10-3|.
AIRARVGQSSGNTIY
>TRBJ2-3|TRBV4-3|.
ASSQGAGEGYAQY
>TRBJ1-5|TRBV5-8|.
ASSQGGRSYSNQPQH
>TRBJ2-1|TRBV10-1|once
ASSLAEPNEQF
>TRBJ2-3|TRBV6-4|.
ASSDSGGTDTQY
>TRBJ2-7|TRBV5-5|.
ASSGRNLNSYEQY
>TRBJ2-5|TRBV18|.
ASSPSQETQY
>TRBJ1-2|TRBV19|few
ASSAPRFRLGYT
>TRBJ2-3|TRBV15|.
ATSRDGEATQY
>TRBJ1-6|TRBV19|.
ASTTASYNSPLH
>TRBJ2-1|TRBV7-2|.
ASIRQGLNNEQF